These T cell receptor beta chains were read from a single sample in a study of blood T cell repertoires in COVID-19. Clones were sequenced by immunoSEQ multiplex PCR, and TCRdb holds only the in-frame ones, with some missing. The table records about 400,000 clones, less than 90% of them present only once. Sequenced material: PBMCs or T cells enriched from blood (not recorded which). These receptors all come from a woman in her twenties or thirties who had recovered from COVID-19. CDR3s include the opening cysteine and the closing phenylalanine or tryptophan.

13	TRBV2	TRBJ1-1	CASSEGLPGEAFF
14	TRBV7-2	TRBJ2-1	CASSLAALYNEQFF
13	TRBV19	TRBJ1-1	CASSIALGREAFF
13	TRBV12-3/TRBV12-4	TRBJ1-2	CASSPTGSYGYTF
15	TRBV24-1	TRBJ2-1	CATPLSGRGENEQFF
15	TRBV13	TRBJ1-2	CASSPTGGHPYGYTF
16	TRBV5-1	TRBJ1-1	CASSFVGTGYGTEAFF
16	TRBV6-1	TRBJ1-3	CASSGKGQGSGNTIYF
13	TRBV7-9	TRBJ1-2	CASSLTDRDGYTF
17	TRBV4-2	TRBJ1-5	CASSQDSGWVGGQPQHF
15	TRBV28	TRBJ2-1	CASSITGLASHEQFF
16	TRBV7-2	TRBJ2-1	CASSLGGGRFFNEQFF
14	TRBV14	TRBJ1-2	CASSQRGQAYGYTF
17	TRBV5-4	TRBJ1-3	CASSLNPRGQTGNTIYF
19	TRBV5-1	TRBJ2-6	CASIPRGTSVSSGANVLTF
15	TRBV3-1/TRBV3-2	TRBJ2-7	CASSQNPDSPYEQYF
15	TRBV5-1	TRBJ1-2	CASSLEGHSNYGYTF
14	TRBV12-5	TRBJ2-3	CASGLAQSTDTQYF
13	TRBV6-5	TRBJ1-1	CASSSTGGAEAFF
16	TRBV4-2	TRBJ2-7	CASSQGGLAGPYEQYF
13	TRBV18	TRBJ2-7	CASSPRQTYEQYF
16	TRBV4-1	TRBJ2-7	CASSQESRGLASEQYF
16	TRBV7-2	TRBJ2-3	CASSELAGGSTDTQYF
15	TRBV4-2	TRBJ1-4	CASSQEIGDTQKLFF
13	TRBV5-1	TRBJ1-2	CASSSDNSYGYTF
14	TRBV11-2	TRBJ1-1	CASSLRGGNTEAFF
13	TRBV7-2	TRBJ1-2	CASSPQGWDGYTF
15	TRBV4-1	TRBJ1-5	CASSQPGQGTQPQHF
14	TRBV5-1	TRBJ2-3	CASSTGQGTDTQYF
16	TRBV7-3	TRBJ2-1	CASSPSLAGGYNEQFF
15	TRBV4-1	TRBJ2-1	CASSEYQGGPNEQFF
15	TRBV7-9	TRBJ1-4	CASSLWLRVNEKLFF
15	TRBV5-1	TRBJ1-4	CASSLGGQGHEKLFF
16	TRBV7-6	TRBJ1-2	CASSEKPGQRSDGYTF
14	TRBV27	TRBJ1-1	CASSLQGATTEAFF
13	TRBV2	TRBJ2-2	CASSGDSTGELFF
15	TRBV5-4	TRBJ1-6	CASSLEGARTSPLHF
14	TRBV28	TRBJ1-2	CASSLRTGGYGYTF
18	TRBV4-1	TRBJ1-3	CASSAGPTGTDSGNTIYF
14	TRBV27	TRBJ2-5	CASSQTGGWETQYF
16	TRBV18	TRBJ2-2	CASSSDRVPNTGELFF
14	TRBV30	TRBJ2-3	CALTGLLYTDTQYF
15	TRBV5-4	TRBJ1-4	CASSATGGPNEKLFF
15	TRBV2	TRBJ1-6	CASSGTGGSNSPLHF
16	TRBV6-5	TRBJ2-1	CASSYTSGTGYNEQFF
15	TRBV28	TRBJ1-4	CASSSGTADNEKLFF
16	TRBV28	TRBJ2-7	CASTSGTGVGGYEQYF